The clone carrying this T cell receptor (beta chain) has only one observation. Antigen specificity is unknown. This specimen comes from a study of T cell responses to AZD1222 COVID-19 vaccine. Background on the study: Second-dose intervals of approximately 4 or approximately 12 weeks were pooled. Study-level findings and limits: Mostly white British, mostly female donors; authors suggested clonal diversity may be underestimated.

J lost 3 bases, V lost 2 bases, and 5 bases had no gene match. Germline-derived CDR1 and CDR2 are SGHRS and YFSETQ. The CDR3 extends over 15 amino acids. Repertoires were generated with immunoSEQ multiplex PCR, while TCRdb's copy carries only in-frame clones and drops some. The table shows 100,000 to 150,000 clones, with approximately 93% occurring only once. V usage is TRBV5-1 and J usage is TRBJ1-3, with 7 nucleotides matching TRBD1. This sample comprised peripheral blood, obtained on day 0 of AZD1222 vaccination. The clonotype originates from an adult in good health. The CDR3 DNA reads TGCGCCAGCAGCTTTGGAGGGGGCAGTGGAAACACCATATATTTT. Its protein product is CASSFGGGSGNTIYF.